The rows below give T cell receptor beta chains drawn from one sample of a study of T cells in Graves' hyperthyroidism and ophthalmopathy. Via MiXCR, TCRdb re-called the multiplex PCR reads, giving one row per CDR3 protein. The table records 30,000 to 40,000 distinct CDR3 sequences, 50% to 55% of them present only once. Sample: blood. These receptors came from a man aged 40-49 years with Graves' ophthalmopathy. The CDR3 runs from the conserved cysteine through the conserved F or W. A D gene is named only where the DNA matches it firmly. Clone size, where shown, is once, few, many, or a class for clones that have expanded.

d_call	v_call	clone_size	j_call	cdr3_aa	cdr3_nt
TRBD1	TRBV24-1	-	TRBJ2-1	CAPPEQGVLEQFF	TGTGCACCCCCAGAACAGGGGGTCTTAGAGCAGTTCTTC
TRBD1	TRBV9	many	TRBJ2-3	CASSPQTGFRTDTQYF	TGTGCCAGCAGCCCCCAGACAGGGTTTCGCACAGATACGCAGTATTTT
-	TRBV3-1	many	TRBJ2-1	CASVPPDSLFF	TGTGCCAGCGTACCACCCGACTCCCTCTTCTTC
TRBD1	TRBV2	-	TRBJ2-2	CATRQGGELFF	TGTGCCACCCGACAGGGCGGGGAGCTGTTTTTT
-	TRBV11-2	many	TRBJ2-7	CASAPGGSYEQYF	TGTGCCAGCGCCCCTGGGGGGTCCTACGAGCAGTACTTC
TRBD1	TRBV20-1	-	TRBJ2-1	CSARAATGWSYNEQFF	TGCAGTGCTAGAGCTGCGACAGGGTGGTCCTACAATGAGCAGTTCTTC
TRBD2	TRBV6-2/TRBV6-3	-	TRBJ2-3	CASSYSPGLADTDTQYF	TGTGCCAGCAGTTACTCACCGGGACTAGCGGACACAGATACGCAGTATTTT
TRBD2	TRBV24-1	many	TRBJ2-3	CATSDFPQRGGGDTQYF	TGTGCCACCAGTGATTTCCCGCAGCGGGGGGGGGGGGATACGCAGTATTTT
-	TRBV4-1	-	TRBJ2-7	CVSSRGFTRTTDTQYF	TGCGTCAGCAGCCGTGGCTTCACAAGGACGACAGATACGCAGTACTTC
-	TRBV7-2	-	TRBJ1-5	CASSWLSTSGGDQPQHF	TGTGCCAGCAGCTGGTTATCGACTAGCGGGGGGGATCAGCCCCAGCATTTT
-	TRBV12-3/TRBV12-4	-	TRBJ2-7	CASSLGETGEQYF	TGTGCCAGCAGTTTAGGAGAGACCGGGGAGCAGTACTTC